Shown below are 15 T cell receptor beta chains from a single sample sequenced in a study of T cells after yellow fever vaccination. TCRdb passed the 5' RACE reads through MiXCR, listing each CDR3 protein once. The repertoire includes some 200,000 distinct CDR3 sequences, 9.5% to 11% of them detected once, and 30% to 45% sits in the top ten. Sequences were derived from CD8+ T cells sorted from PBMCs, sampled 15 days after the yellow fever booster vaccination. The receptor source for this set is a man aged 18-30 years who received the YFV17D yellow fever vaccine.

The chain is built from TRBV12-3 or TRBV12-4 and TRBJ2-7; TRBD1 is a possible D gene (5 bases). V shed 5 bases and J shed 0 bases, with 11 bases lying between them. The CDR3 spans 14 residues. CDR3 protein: CASSDDSSSYEQYV. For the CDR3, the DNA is TGTGCCAGCAGTGACGACAGTAGCTCCTACGAGCAGTACGTC.

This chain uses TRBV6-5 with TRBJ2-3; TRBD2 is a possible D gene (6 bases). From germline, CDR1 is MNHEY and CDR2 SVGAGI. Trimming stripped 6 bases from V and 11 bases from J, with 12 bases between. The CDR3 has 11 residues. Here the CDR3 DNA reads TGTGCCAGCAGACGACTAGGAATGCAGTATTTT. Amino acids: CASRRLGMQYF.

The CDR3 nucleotides read TGTGCCAGCAGGACAGACAGGGGCGGTCAGCCCCAGCATTTT. Its translation is CASRTDRGGQPQHF. The chain recombines TRBV6-2 or TRBV6-3 with TRBJ1-5; 8 nucleotides align to TRBD1. The CDR3 contains 14 residues. Germline CDR1 reads MNHEY; CDR2 reads SVGEGT. Trimming took 6 bases from V and 6 from J; bases not matched to a gene: 7.

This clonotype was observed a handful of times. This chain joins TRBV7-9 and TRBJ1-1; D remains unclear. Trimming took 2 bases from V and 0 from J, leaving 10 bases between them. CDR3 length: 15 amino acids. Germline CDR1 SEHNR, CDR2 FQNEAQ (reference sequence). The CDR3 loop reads CASSLNVGMNTEAFF. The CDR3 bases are TGTGCCAGCAGCTTAAACGTTGGTATGAACACTGAAGCTTTCTTT. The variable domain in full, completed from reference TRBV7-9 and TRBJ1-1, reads DTGVSQNPRHKITKRGQNVTFRCDPISEHNRLYWYRQTLGQGPEFLTYFQNEAQLEKSRLLSDRFSAERPKGSFSTLEIQRTEQGDSAMYLCASSLNVGMNTEAFFGQGTRLTVV.

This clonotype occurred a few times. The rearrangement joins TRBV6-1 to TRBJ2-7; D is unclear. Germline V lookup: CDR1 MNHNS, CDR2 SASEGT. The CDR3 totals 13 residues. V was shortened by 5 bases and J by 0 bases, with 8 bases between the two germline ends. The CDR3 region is CASSPTGSYEQYF. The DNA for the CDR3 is TGTGCCAGCAGTCCTACGGGCTCCTACGAGCAGTACTTC.

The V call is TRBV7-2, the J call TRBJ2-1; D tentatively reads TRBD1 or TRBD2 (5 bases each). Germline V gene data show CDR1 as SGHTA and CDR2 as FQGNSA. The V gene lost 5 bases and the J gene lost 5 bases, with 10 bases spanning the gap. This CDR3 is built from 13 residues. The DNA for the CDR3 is TGTGCCAGCAGCCCGGGACCTAACAATGAGCAGTTCTTC. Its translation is CASSPGPNNEQFF.

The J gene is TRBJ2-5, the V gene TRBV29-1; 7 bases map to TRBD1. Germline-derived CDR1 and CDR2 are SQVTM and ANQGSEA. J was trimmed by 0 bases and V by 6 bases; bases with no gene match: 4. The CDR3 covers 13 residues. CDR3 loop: CSVGQVDQETQYF. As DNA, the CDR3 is TGCAGCGTCGGACAGGTAGACCAAGAGACCCAGTACTTC. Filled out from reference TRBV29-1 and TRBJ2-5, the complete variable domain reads SAVISQKPSRDICQRGTSLTIQCQVDSQVTMMFWYRQQPGQSLTLIATANQGSEATYESGFVIDKFPISRPNLTFSTLTVSNMSPEDSSIYLCSVGQVDQETQYFGPGTRLLVL.

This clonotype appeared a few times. CDR3 in amino acids: CASSQEGSGGPSYNEQFF. The CDR3 DNA follows: TGCGCCAGCAGCCAAGAGGGCTCCGGGGGCCCCTCCTACAATGAGCAGTTCTTC. This chain uses TRBV4-1 with TRBJ2-1, with D perhaps given as TRBD1 or TRBD2 (6 bases each). In germline, CDR1 is MGHRA, CDR2 YSYEKL. This CDR3 is built from 18 residues. V was shortened by 0 bases and J by 0 bases, with 15 bases between the two germline ends.

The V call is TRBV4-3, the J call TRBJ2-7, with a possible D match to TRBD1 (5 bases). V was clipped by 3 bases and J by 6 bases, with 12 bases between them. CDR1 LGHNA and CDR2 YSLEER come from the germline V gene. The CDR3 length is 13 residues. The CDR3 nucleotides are TGCGCCAGCAGCCAGTTCAGGGTCGGCGAGCAGTACTTC. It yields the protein CASSQFRVGEQYF.

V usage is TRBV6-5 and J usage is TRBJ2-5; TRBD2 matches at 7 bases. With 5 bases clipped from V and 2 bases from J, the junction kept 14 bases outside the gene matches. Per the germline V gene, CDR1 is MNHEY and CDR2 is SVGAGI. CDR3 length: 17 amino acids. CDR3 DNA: TGTGCCAGCAGTCCCCTCTCCCGGGCTAGCGGACAAGAGACCCAGTACTTC. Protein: CASSPLSRASGQETQYF.

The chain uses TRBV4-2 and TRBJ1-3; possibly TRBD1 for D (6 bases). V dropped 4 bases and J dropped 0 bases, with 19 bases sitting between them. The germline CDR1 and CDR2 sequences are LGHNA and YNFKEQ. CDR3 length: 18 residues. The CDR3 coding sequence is TGTGCCAGCAGCCCCAACGATGGGGGGGCTAACTCTGGAAACACCATATATTTT. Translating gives CASSPNDGGANSGNTIYF.

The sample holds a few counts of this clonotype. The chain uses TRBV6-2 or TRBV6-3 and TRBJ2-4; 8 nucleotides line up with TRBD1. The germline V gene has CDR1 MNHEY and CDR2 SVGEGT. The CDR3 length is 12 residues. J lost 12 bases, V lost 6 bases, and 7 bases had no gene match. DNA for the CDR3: TGTGCCAGCAGCCAAGACAGGGGAAATCAGTACTTC. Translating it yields CASSQDRGNQYF.

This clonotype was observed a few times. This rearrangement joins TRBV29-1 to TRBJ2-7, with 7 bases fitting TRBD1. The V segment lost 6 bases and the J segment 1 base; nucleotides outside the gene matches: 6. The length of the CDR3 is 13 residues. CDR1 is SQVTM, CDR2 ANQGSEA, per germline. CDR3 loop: CSVYRGDSYEQYF. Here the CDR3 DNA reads TGCAGCGTCTACAGGGGTGATTCCTACGAGCAGTACTTC.

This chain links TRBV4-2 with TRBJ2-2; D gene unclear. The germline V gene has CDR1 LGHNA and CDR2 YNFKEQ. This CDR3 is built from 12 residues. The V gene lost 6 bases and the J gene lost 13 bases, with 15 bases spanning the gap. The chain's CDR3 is CASRNHALGLFF. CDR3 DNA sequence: TGTGCCAGCAGAAACCACGCGTTGGGGCTGTTTTTT.

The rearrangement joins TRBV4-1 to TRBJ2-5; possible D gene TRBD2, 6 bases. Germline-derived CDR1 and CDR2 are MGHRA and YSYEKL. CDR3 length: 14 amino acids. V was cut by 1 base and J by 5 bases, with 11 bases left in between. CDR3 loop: CASSQAGVYETQYF. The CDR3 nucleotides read TGCGCCAGCAGCCAAGCGGGGGTATATGAGACCCAGTACTTC.